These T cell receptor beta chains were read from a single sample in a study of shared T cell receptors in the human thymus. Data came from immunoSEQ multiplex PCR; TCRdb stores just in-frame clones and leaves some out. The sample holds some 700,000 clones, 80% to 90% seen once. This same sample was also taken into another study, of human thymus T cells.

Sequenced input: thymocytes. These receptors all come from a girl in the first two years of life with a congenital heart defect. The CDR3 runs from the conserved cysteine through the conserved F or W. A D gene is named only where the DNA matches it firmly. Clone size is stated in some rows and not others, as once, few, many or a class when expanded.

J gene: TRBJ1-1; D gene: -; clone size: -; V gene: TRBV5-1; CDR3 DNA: TGCGCCAGCAGCTTTACGATATGGGGCGGTGACACTGAAGCTTTCTTT; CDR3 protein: CASSFTIWGGDTEAFF
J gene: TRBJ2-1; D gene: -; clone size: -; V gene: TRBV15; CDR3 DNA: TGTGCCACCACAGGGGCCTCATACAATGAGCAGTTCTTC; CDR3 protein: CATTGASYNEQFF
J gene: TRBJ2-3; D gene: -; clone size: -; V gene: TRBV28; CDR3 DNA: TGTGCCAGCAGTCAGGGGCCTACAGATACGCAGTATTTT; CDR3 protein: CASSQGPTDTQYF
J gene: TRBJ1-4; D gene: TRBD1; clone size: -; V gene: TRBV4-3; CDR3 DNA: TGCGCCAGCAGCTCAAAGGGGGCATATGAAAAACTGTTTTTT; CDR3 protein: CASSSKGAYEKLFF
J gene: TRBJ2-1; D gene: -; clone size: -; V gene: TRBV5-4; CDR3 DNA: TGTGCCAGCAGCCCGAGCCCCCCGGGAAGTCGGGATGAGCAGTTCTTC; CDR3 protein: CASSPSPPGSRDEQFF
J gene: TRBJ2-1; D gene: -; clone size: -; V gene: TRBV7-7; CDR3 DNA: TGTGCTAGCAGCTTACGCCAGGGGGGATACAATGAGCAGTTCTTC; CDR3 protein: CASSLRQGGYNEQFF
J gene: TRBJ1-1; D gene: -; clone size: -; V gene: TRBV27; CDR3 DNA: TGTGCCAGCAGTTTACGTACAGGGTACACTGAAGCTTTCTTT; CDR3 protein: CASSLRTGYTEAFF
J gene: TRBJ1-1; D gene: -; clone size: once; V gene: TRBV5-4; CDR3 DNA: TGTGCCAGCAGCTTTCCAGGGGATATCCATATCACTGAAGCTTTCTTT; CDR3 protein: CASSFPGDIHITEAFF
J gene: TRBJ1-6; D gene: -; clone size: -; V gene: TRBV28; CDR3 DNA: TGTGCCAGCAGTTGCCCTCCAACAGGGCCCCTATTCTATAATTCACCCCTCCACTTT; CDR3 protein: CASSCPPTGPLFYNSPLHF
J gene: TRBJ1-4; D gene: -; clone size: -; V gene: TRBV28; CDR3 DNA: TGTGCCAGCAGCTCCAACAGGGTGAGAAGGGAAAAACTGTTTTTT; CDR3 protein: CASSSNRVRREKLFF